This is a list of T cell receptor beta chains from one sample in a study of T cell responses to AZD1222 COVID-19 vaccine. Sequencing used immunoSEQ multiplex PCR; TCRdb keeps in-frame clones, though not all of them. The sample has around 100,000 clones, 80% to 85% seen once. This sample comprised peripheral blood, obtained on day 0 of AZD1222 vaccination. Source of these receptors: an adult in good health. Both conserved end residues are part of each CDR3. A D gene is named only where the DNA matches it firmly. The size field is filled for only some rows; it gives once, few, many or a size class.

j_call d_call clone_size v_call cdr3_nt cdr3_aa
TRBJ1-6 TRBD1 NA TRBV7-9 TGTGCCAGCAGCCGGGACAGGGCATTCGGTAATTCACCCCTCCACTTT CASSRDRAFGNSPLHF
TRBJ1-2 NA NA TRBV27 TGTGCCAGCAGTTTCTCCGTTAACTATGGCTACACCTTC CASSFSVNYGYTF
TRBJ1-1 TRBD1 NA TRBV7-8 TGTGCCAGCAGCACTCGACAGGGGGCGGACACTGAAGCTTTCTTT CASSTRQGADTEAFF
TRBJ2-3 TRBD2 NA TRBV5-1 TGCGCCAGCAGCTTGGGTATCGCCACTAGCGGGAGGCATGGAGATACGCAGTATTTT CASSLGIATSGRHGDTQYF
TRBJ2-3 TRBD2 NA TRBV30 TGTGCCTGGAGTGGGACTAGCGGCACAGATACGCAGTATTTT CAWSGTSGTDTQYF
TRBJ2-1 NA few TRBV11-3 TGTGCCAGCAGCTTAGATGGCGTGTACAATGAGCAGTTCTTC CASSLDGVYNEQFF
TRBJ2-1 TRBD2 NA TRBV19 TGTGCCAGTAGTTTTGCCGGGACTAGCGGGAGGCCTGCTTACAATGAGCAGTTCTTC CASSFAGTSGRPAYNEQFF
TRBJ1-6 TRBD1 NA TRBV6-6 TGTGCCAGCAGGGGACAGGGTATAGGTAATTCACCCCTCCACTTT CASRGQGIGNSPLHF
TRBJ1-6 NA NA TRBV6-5 TGTGCCAGCAGTTATCAGGGGAATTCACCCCTCCACTTT CASSYQGNSPLHF
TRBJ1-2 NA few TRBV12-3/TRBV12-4 TGTGCCAGCAGTTTGAGGGGGAACTATGGCTACACCTTC CASSLRGNYGYTF
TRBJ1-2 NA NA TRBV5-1 TGCGCCAGCAGCCTTAACAGGGACGGCTACACCTTC CASSLNRDGYTF
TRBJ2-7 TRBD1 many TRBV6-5 TGTGCCAGCAGTAGGGGACCAGGGGGCAACTACGAGCAGTACTTC CASSRGPGGNYEQYF
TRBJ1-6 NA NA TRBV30 TGTGCCTGGAGCTACAGGCTATCACCCCTCCACTTT CAWSYRLSPLHF
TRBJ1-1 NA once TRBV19 TGTGCCAGTAGTGAAGGGAACACTGAAGCTTTCTTT CASSEGNTEAFF
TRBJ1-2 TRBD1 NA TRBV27 TGTGCCAGCAGTTTAAGGACAGGCCTCAGCTATGGCTACACCTTC CASSLRTGLSYGYTF
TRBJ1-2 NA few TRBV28 TGTGCCAGCACCTGGGGGGCCTATGGCTACACCTTC CASTWGAYGYTF
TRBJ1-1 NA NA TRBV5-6 TGTGCCAGCAGCCTCTCAGGGTCGATAGCTTTCTTT CASSLSGSIAFF
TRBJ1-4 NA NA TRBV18 TGTGCCAGCTCGCCGGCGGGGGGCGGTGAAAAACTGTTTTTT CASSPAGGGEKLFF
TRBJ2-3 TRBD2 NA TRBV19 TGTGCCAGTAGTGCGAAGCGGGGAAGGACAGATACGCAGTATTTT CASSAKRGRTDTQYF
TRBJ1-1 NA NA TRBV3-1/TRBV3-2 TGTGCCAGCAGTCACTGGACCCGGGAAGCTTTCTTT CASSHWTREAFF
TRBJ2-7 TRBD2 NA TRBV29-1 TGCAGCGTTCTTAACCGGACTAGCGGGACACAGTACTTC CSVLNRTSGTQYF
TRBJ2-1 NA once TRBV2 TGTGCCAGCAGTGAGGTTGAGCAGTTCTTC CASSEVEQFF
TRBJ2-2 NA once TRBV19 TGTGCCAGTAGTATTGGATTCGGGGTCGGGAACACCGGGGAGCTGTTTTTT CASSIGFGVGNTGELFF
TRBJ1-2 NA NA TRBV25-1 TGTGCCAGCAGTGACCGAACCAAGGGTGGCTACACCTTC CASSDRTKGGYTF
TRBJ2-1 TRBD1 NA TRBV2 TGTGCCAGCTGTCGACAGGGGGCGGTCAATGAGCAGTTCTTC CASCRQGAVNEQFF
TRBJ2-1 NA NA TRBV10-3 TGTGCCATCAGTGAGCCCAGTAGCCACAATGAGCAGTTCTTC CAISEPSSHNEQFF
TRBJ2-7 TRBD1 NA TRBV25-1 TGTGCCAGCAGTGAATATGGACAGGGCTACGAGCAGTACTTC CASSEYGQGYEQYF
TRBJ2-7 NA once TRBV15 TGTGCCACCAGCAGAGATTGGGAGGGACACTGGGAGCAGTACTTC CATSRDWEGHWEQYF
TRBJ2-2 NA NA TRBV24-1 TGTGCCACCAGTGATTTAGAAGACACCCCAACTGGAGGGGAGCTGTTTTTT CATSDLEDTPTGGELFF
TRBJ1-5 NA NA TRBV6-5 TGTGCCAGCAGCTCCATGGGGCAGCCCCAGCATTTT CASSSMGQPQHF
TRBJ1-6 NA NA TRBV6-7 TGTGCCAGCAGACCTCCTGCCTCCTATAATTCACCCCTCCACTTT CASRPPASYNSPLHF
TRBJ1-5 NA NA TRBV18 TGTGCCAGCTCACCACCTAGTAGTAGCAATCAGCCCCAGCATTTT CASSPPSSSNQPQHF
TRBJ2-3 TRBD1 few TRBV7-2 TGTGCCAGCAGGCCGGGACAGGGGGCAGATACGCAGTATTTT CASRPGQGADTQYF
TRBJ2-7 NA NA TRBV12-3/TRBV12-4 TGTGCCAGCAGTTTAGCGGTATACGAGCAGTACTTC CASSLAVYEQYF
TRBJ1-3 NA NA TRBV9 TGTGCCAGCAGTCCCAAGGCCCCCTCTGGAAACACCATATATTTT CASSPKAPSGNTIYF
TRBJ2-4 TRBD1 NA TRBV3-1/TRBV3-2 TGTGCCAGCAGCCAAGTAGGGAGACAGGGAAAAAACATTCAGTACTTC CASSQVGRQGKNIQYF
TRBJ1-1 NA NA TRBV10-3 TGTGCCATCAGTGAGTCGAAGGGGGGGGCCTTCACTGAAGCTTTCTTT CAISESKGGAFTEAFF
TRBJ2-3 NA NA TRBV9 TGTGCCAGCAGCTTTTCCGGGACGCCTACAGATACGCAGTATTTT CASSFSGTPTDTQYF
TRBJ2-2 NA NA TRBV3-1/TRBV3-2 TGTGCCAGCAGCCAATCAAGAGGTACGAACACCGGGGAGCTGTTTTTT CASSQSRGTNTGELFF
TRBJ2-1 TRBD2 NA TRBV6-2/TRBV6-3 TGTGCCAGCAGCCGGGGGGTCTCCTACAATGAGCAGTTCTTC CASSRGVSYNEQFF
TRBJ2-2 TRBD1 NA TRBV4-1 TGCGCCAGCAGCCAACTTGGGACAGGGGGGATTACCGGGGAGCTGTTTTTT CASSQLGTGGITGELFF
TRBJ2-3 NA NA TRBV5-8 TGTGCCAGCAGCTTGGGGCTAGCGACAGATACGCAGTATTTT CASSLGLATDTQYF
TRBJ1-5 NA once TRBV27 TGTGCCAGCAGTTTATTAGGCGGGGATCAGCCCCAGCATTTT CASSLLGGDQPQHF
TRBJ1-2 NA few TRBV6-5 TGTGCCAGCAGTTCCCCGGGATACTATGGCTACACCTTC CASSSPGYYGYTF
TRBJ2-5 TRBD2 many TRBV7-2 TGTGCCAGCAGCTTAACCCTAGCGGGGGCCCAAGAGACCCAGTACTTC CASSLTLAGAQETQYF
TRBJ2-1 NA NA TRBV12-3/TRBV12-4 TGTGCCAGCAGCCCTCCGACGAATGAGCAGTTCTTC CASSPPTNEQFF
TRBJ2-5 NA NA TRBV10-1 TGCGCCAGCAGTGGGACAAGGAAAGAGACCCAGTACTTC CASSGTRKETQYF